This T cell receptor (beta chain) was observed in a study of cytomegalovirus exposure and HLA in healthy donors. Study-level results: Most CMV-associated TCR beta chains were later found to appear HLA-restricted. Later, an analysis found that common viral pathogens appeared to be linked with several of the most significant clusters. Follow-up analysis found HLA locus-dependent TCR association rates, highest for DRB1 and lowest for HLA-C. A later analysis reportedly found that, within productive TCRs, an Asian-associated ancestry cluster had fewer N-insertions than the mean observed across the approximately 700 donors.

Trimming cost V 2 bases and J 7 bases, with 15 bases left between them. Germline CDR1 and CDR2: SGHTA and FQGNSA. The CDR3 length is 15 residues. This clone was observed a single time. Its antigen is undetermined. The PCR made use of 60 Vbeta and 13 Jbeta primers. Data came from immunoSEQ multiplex PCR; TCRdb stores just in-frame clones and leaves some out. The table has 130,000 or so clones, more than 60% seen once. This receptor was obtained from a woman in her 40s in good health and CMV-seropositive. The sequenced material came from PBMCs. The V gene is TRBV7-2, the J gene TRBJ1-5; D perhaps matches TRBD1 (5 bases). In nucleotides, the CDR3 is TGTGCCAGCAGCTTAAGGGCAGGTGGGGCGCAGCCCCAGCATTTT. Protein sequence: CASSLRAGGAQPQHF. Drawing the rest from reference TRBV7-2 and TRBJ1-5, the complete variable domain is GAGVSQSPSNKVTEKGKDVELRCDPISGHTALYWYRQSLGQGLEFLIYFQGNSAPDKSGLPSDRFSAERTGGSVSTLTIQRTQQEDSAVYLCASSLRAGGAQPQHFGDGTRLSIL.